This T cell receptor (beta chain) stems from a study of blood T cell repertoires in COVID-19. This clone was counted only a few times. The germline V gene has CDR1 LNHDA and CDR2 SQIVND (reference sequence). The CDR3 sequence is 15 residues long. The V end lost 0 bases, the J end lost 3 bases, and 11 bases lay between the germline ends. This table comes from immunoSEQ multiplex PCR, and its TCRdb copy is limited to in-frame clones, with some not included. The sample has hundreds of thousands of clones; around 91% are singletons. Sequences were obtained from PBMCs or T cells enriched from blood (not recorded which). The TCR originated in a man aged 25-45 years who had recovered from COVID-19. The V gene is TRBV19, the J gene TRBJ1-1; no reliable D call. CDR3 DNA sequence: TGTGCCAGTAGTATAGAGGCTAAGGGAGACACTGAAGCTTTCTTT. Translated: CASSIEAKGDTEAFF.